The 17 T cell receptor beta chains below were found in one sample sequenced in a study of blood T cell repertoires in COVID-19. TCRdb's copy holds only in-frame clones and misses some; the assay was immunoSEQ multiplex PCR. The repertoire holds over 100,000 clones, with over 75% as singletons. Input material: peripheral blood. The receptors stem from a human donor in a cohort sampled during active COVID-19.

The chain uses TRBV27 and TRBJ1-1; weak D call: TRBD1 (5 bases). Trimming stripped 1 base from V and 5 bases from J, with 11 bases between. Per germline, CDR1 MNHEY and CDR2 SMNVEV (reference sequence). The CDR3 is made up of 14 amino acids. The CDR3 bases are TGTGCCAGCAGTTTATACGGGGGAGGTACTGAAGCTTTCTTT. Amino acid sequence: CASSLYGGGTEAFF.

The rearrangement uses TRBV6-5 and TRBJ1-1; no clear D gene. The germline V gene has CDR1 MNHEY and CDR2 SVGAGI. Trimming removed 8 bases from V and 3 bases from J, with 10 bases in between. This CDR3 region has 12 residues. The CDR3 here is CASVGRDTEAFF. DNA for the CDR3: TGTGCCAGCGTAGGCCGGGACACTGAAGCTTTCTTT.

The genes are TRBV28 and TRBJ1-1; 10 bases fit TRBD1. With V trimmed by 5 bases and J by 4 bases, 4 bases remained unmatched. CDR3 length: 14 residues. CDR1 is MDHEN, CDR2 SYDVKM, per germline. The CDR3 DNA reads TGTGCCAGCAGTCAACGGGACAGGGGCACTGAAGCTTTCTTT. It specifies CASSQRDRGTEAFF.

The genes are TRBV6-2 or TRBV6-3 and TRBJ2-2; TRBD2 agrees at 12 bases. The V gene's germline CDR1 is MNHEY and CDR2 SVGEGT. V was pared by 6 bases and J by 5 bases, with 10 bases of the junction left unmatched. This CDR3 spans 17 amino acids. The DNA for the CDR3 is TGTGCCAGCAGCCTCGAACTAGCGGGAGGCTATACCGGGGAGCTGTTTTTT. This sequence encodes CASSLELAGGYTGELFF.

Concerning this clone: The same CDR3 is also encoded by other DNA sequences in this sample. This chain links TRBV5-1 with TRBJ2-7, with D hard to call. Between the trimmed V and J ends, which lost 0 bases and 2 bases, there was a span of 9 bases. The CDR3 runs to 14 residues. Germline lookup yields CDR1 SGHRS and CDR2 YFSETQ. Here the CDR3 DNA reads TGCGCCAGCAGCTTGGTTGTCAGTCCCTACGAGCAGTACTTC. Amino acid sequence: CASSLVVSPYEQYF.

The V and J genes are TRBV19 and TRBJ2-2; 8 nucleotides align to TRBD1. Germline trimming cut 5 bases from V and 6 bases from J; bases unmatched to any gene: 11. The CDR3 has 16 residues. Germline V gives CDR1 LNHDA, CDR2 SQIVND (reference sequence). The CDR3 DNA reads TGTGCCAGTAGTGGGGCCGGGGACAGGTCACCCGGGGAGCTGTTTTTT. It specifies CASSGAGDRSPGELFF.

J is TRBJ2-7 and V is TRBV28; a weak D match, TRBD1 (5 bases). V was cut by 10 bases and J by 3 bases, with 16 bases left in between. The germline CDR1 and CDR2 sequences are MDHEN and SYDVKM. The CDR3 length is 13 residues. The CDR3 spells CATHSGLVYEQYF. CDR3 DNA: TGTGCCACCCACTCAGGGTTAGTCTACGAGCAGTACTTC.

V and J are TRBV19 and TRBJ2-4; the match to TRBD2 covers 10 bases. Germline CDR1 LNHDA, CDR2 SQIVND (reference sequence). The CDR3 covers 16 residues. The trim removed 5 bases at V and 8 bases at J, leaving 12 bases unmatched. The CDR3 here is CASSLERGGRVDIQYF. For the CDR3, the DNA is TGTGCCAGTAGTCTCGAGCGGGGGGGCCGGGTGGACATTCAGTACTTC.

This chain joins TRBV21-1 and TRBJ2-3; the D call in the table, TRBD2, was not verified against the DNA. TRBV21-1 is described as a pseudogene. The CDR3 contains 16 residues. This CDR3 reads CASSKVSGVRTDTQYF. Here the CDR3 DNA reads TGTGCCAGCAGCAAAGTCTCGGGAGTTCGCACAGATACGCAGTATTTT.

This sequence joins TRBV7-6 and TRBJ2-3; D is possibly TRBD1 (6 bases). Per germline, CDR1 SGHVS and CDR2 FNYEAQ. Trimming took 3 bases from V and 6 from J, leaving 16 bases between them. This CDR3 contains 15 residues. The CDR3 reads CASSFLFGQMDTQYF. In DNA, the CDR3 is TGTGCCAGCAGCTTTCTTTTCGGACAGATGGATACGCAGTATTTT.

The CDR3 loop is CAWSVGLAGPIGQFF. As DNA, the CDR3 is TGTGCCTGGAGTGTCGGCCTAGCGGGGCCCATTGGGCAGTTCTTC. The J gene is TRBJ2-1, the V gene TRBV30; TRBD2 matches 9 bases. The CDR3 spans 15 residues. Trimming took 0 bases from V and 12 from J; bases not matched to a gene: 12. The V gene's germline CDR1 is GTSNPN and CDR2 SVGIG (reference sequence).

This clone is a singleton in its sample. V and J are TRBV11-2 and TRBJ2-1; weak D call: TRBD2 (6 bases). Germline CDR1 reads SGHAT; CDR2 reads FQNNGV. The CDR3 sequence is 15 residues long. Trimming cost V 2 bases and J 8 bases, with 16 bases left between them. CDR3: CASSLFELAGDEQFF. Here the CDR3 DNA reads TGTGCCAGCAGCTTATTTGAACTAGCTGGCGATGAGCAGTTCTTC.

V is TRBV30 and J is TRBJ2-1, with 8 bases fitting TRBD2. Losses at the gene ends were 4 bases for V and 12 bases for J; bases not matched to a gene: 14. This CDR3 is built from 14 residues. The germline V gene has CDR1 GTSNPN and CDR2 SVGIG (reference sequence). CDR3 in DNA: TGTGCCTGGAACGCGGGACTAGAAATTAGGTGGCAGTTCTTC. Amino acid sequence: CAWNAGLEIRWQFF. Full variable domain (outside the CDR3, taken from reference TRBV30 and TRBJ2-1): SQTIHQWPATLVQPVGSPLSLECTVEGTSNPNLYWYRQAAGRGLQLLFYSVGIGQISSEVPQNLSASRPQDRQFILSSKKLLLSDSGFYLCAWNAGLEIRWQFFGPGTRLTVL.

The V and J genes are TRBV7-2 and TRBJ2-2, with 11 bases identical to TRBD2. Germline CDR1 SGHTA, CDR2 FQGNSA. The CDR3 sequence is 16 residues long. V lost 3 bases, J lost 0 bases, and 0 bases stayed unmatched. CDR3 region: CASSFSGGANTGELFF. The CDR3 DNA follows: TGTGCCAGCAGCTTTAGCGGGGGGGCGAACACCGGGGAGCTGTTTTTT.

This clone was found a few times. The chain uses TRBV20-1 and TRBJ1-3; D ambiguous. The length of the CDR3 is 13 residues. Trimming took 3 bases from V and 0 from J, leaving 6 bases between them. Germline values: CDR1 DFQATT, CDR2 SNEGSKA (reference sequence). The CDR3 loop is CSASHSSGNTIYF. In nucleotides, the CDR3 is TGCAGTGCTAGTCACAGCTCTGGAAACACCATATATTTT.

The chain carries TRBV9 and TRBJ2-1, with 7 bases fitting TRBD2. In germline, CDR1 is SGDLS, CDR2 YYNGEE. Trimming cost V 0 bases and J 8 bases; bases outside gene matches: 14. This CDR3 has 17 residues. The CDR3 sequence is CASSVGVGSGVTDEQFF. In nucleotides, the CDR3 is TGTGCCAGCAGCGTAGGGGTTGGGAGCGGGGTGACGGATGAGCAGTTCTTC.

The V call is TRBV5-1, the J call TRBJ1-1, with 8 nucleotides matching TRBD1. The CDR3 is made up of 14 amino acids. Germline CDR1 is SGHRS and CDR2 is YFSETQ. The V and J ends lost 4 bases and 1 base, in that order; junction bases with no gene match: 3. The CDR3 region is CASSVDRGNTEAFF. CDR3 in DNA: TGCGCCAGCAGCGTTGACAGGGGGAACACTGAAGCTTTCTTT.